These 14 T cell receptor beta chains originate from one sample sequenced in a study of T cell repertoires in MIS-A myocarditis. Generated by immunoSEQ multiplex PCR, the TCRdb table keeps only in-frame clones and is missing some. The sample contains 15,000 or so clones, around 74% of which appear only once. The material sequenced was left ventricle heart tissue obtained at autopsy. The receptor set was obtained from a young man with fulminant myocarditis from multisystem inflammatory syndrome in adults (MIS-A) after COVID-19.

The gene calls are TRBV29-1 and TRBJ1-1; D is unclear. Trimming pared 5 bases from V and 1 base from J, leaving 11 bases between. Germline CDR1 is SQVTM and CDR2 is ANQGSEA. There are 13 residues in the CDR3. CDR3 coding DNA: TGCAGCGTTCCGTTCTTAGGGAACACTGAAGCTTTCTTT. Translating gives CSVPFLGNTEAFF. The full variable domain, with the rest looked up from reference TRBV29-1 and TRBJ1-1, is SAVISQKPSRDICQRGTSLTIQCQVDSQVTMMFWYRQQPGQSLTLIATANQGSEATYESGFVIDKFPISRPNLTFSTLTVSNMSPEDSSIYLCSVPFLGNTEAFFGQGTRLTVV.

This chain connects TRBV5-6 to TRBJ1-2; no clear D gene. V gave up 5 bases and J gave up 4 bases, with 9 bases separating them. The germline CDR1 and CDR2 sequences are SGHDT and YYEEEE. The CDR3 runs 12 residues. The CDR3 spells CASSYGGYGYTF. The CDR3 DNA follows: TGTGCCAGCAGTTACGGAGGCTATGGCTACACCTTC.

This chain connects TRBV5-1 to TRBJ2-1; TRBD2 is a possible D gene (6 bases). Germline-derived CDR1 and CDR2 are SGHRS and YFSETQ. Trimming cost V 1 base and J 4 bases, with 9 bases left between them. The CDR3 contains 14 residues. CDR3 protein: CASSLTSHYNEQFF. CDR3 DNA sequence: TGCGCCAGCAGCTTGACTAGCCATTACAATGAGCAGTTCTTC. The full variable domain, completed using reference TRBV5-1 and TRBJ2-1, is KAGVTQTPRYLIKTRGQQVTLSCSPISGHRSVSWYQQTPGQGLQFLFEYFSETQRNKGNFPGRFSGRQFSNSRSEMNVSTLELGDSALYLCASSLTSHYNEQFFGPGTRLTVL.

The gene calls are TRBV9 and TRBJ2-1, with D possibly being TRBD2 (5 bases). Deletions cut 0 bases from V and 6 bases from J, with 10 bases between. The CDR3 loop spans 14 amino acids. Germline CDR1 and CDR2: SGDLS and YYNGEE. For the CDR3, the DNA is TGTGCCAGCAGCGTAGGACTATCCCCCAATGAGCAGTTCTTC. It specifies CASSVGLSPNEQFF.

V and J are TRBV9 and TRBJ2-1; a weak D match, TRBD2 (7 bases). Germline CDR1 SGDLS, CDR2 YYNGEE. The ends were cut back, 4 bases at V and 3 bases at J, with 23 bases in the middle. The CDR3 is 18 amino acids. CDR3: CASSPVPFGGGGYNEQFF. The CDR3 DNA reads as TGTGCCAGCAGCCCCGTCCCCTTTGGGGGGGGCGGCTACAATGAGCAGTTCTTC. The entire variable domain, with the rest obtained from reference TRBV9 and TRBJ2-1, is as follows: DSGVTQTPKHLITATGQRVTLRCSPRSGDLSVYWYQQSLDQGLQFLIQYYNGEERAKGNILERFSAQQFPDLHSELNLSSLELGDSALYFCASSPVPFGGGGYNEQFFGPGTRLTVL.

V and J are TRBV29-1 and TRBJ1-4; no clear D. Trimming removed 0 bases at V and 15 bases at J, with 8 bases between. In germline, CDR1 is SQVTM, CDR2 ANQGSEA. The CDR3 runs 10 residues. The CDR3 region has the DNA TGCAGCGTTGAAGATCGAAATTTGTTTTTT. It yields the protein CSVEDRNLFF. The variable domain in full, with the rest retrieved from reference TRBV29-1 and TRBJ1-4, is SAVISQKPSRDICQRGTSLTIQCQVDSQVTMMFWYRQQPGQSLTLIATANQGSEATYESGFVIDKFPISRPNLTFSTLTVSNMSPEDSSIYLCSVEDRNLFFGSGTQLSVL.

DNA for the CDR3: TGTGCCAGCAGCTTATTTCTTATCGGGGGTGAGCAGTTCTTC. This sequence encodes CASSLFLIGGEQFF. The chain is built from TRBV7-9 and TRBJ2-1, with a tentative D call TRBD2 (6 bases). The CDR3 consists of 14 residues. The V gene's germline CDR1 is SEHNR and CDR2 FQNEAQ (reference sequence). The germline V and J ends were trimmed by 2 bases and 9 bases, with 14 bases remaining between them.

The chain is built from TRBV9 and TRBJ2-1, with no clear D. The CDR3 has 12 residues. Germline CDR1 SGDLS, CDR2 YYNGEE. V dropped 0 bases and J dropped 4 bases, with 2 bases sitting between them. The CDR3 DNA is TGTGCCAGCAGCGTAGGGTACAATGAGCAGTTCTTC. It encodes CASSVGYNEQFF.

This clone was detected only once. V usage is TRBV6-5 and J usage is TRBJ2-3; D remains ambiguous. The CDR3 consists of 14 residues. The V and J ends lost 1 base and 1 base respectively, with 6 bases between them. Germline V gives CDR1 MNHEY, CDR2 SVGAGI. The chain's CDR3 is CASSYFGGTDTQYF. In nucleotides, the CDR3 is TGTGCCAGCAGTTACTTCGGAGGCACAGATACGCAGTATTTT.

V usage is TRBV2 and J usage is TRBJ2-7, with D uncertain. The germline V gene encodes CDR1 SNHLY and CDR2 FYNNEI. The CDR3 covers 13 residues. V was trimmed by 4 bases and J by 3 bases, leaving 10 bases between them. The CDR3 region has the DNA TGTGCCAGCAGTGCCCTAGAGATCTACGAGCAGTACTTC. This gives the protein CASSALEIYEQYF.

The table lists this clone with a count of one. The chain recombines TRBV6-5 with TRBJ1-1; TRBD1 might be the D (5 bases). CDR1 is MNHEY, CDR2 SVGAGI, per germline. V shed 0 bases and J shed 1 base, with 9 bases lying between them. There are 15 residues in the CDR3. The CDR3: CASSYSWGGNTEAFF. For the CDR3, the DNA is TGTGCCAGCAGTTACTCATGGGGGGGGAACACTGAAGCTTTCTTT.

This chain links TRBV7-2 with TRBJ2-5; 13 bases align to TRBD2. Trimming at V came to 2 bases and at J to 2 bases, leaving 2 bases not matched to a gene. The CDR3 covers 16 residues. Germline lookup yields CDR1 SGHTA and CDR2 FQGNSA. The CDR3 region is CASSLSTSGGQETQYF. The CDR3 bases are TGTGCCAGCAGCTTATCGACTAGCGGGGGGCAAGAGACCCAGTACTTC. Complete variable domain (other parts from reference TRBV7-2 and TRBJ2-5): GAGVSQSPSNKVTEKGKDVELRCDPISGHTALYWYRQSLGQGLEFLIYFQGNSAPDKSGLPSDRFSAERTGGSVSTLTIQRTQQEDSAVYLCASSLSTSGGQETQYFGPGTRLLVL.

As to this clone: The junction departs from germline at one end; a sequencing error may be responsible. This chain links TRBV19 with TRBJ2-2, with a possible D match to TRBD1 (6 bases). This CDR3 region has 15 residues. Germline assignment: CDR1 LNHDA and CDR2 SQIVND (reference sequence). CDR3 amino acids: CANSISGAGTGELFF. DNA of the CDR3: TGTGCCAATAGTATATCAGGGGCCGGCACCGGGGAGCTGTTTTTT.

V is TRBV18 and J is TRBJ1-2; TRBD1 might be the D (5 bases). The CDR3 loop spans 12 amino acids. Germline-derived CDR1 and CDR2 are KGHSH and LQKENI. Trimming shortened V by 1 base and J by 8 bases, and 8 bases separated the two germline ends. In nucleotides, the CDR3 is TGTGCCAGCTCACCACAACGGGGCGGCTACACCTTC. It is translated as CASSPQRGGYTF.